These T cell receptor beta chains were read from a single sample in a study of radiation and T cells in renal cell carcinoma. Libraries were prepared by immunoSEQ multiplex PCR; TCRdb keeps only in-frame clonotypes and omits some of them. The profile shows roughly 130,000 clones, 70% to 90% of them singletons. The sample in question was blood, obtained from a patient whose treatment included radiotherapy and nephrectomy. These receptors were obtained from a woman between 70 and 85 years old with renal cell carcinoma. The CDR3 runs from the conserved cysteine through the conserved F or W. A D gene is named only where the DNA matches it firmly. Not every row has a clone size; where given, it reads once, few, many or a size class.

D gene	clone size	V gene	J gene	CDR3 DNA	CDR3 protein
TRBD1	NA	TRBV9	TRBJ1-3	TGTGCCAGCAGCGCGGGGGGACAGGGTTTAAACACCATATATTTT	CASSAGGQGLNTIYF
NA	NA	TRBV28	TRBJ1-6	TGTGCCAGCAGTCAAACAGGGAGGTCACCCCTCCACTTT	CASSQTGRSPLHF
NA	NA	TRBV30	TRBJ2-1	TGTGCCTGCCCCCCCCAGGGGGGGTCGGACAATGAGCAGTTCTTC	CACPPQGGSDNEQFF
TRBD1	NA	TRBV5-6	TRBJ1-1	TGTGCCAGCAGCTTGGGCAGGGGGCTGACGAACACTGAAGCTTTCTTT	CASSLGRGLTNTEAFF
NA	NA	TRBV4-3	TRBJ2-1	TGCGCCAGCAGCCAAGGACAGCCCATGAGGAATGAGCAGTTCTTC	CASSQGQPMRNEQFF
NA	NA	TRBV19	TRBJ2-3	TGTGCCAGTAGTATAGGTACAGGGCTAAGCACAGATACGCAGTATTTT	CASSIGTGLSTDTQYF
NA	NA	TRBV7-2	TRBJ2-1	TGTGCCAGCAGCTTAGATCGCGCCCAACGGTTCTTC	CASSLDRAQRFF
NA	once	TRBV9	TRBJ1-2	TGTGCCAGCAGCGGAGACCGAATTGGCTACACCTTC	CASSGDRIGYTF
NA	once	TRBV5-6	TRBJ2-1	TGTGCCAGCAGCTCGGGACGTGGGAATGAGCAGTTCTTC	CASSSGRGNEQFF
TRBD1	NA	TRBV7-9	TRBJ1-1	TGTGCCAGCAGTTCGCGCATGGACAGGGAGGATTCTGAAGCTTTCTTT	CASSSRMDREDSEAFF
NA	few	TRBV4-2	TRBJ1-5	TGTGCCAGCAGCCAAGCGGTAGGGGACCTTTATCAGCCCCAGCATTTT	CASSQAVGDLYQPQHF
NA	once	TRBV6-1	TRBJ1-5	TGTGCCAGCAGTGACCAGGAGCCCCAGCATTTT	CASSDQEPQHF
NA	NA	TRBV27	TRBJ2-7	TGTGCCAGCAGCTCTACAGGGTCCTACGAGCAGTACTTC	CASSSTGSYEQYF
NA	once	TRBV28	TRBJ1-2	TGTGCCAGCAACCTCCAGGACAGAATCTATGGCTACACCTTC	CASNLQDRIYGYTF
NA	NA	TRBV5-1	TRBJ1-4	TGCGCCAGCAGCTTTGGGACGGGAGAGGAAAAACTGTTTTTT	CASSFGTGEEKLFF
NA	few	TRBV9	TRBJ1-1	TGTGCCAGCAGCGTAGTCCAGGGACCTGAAGCTTTCTTT	CASSVVQGPEAFF
NA	NA	TRBV18	TRBJ2-7	TGTGCCAGCTCACCACCGGGGGGGGCCTCCTCCTACGAGCAGTACTTC	CASSPPGGASSYEQYF
NA	NA	TRBV5-1	TRBJ1-3	TGCGCCAGCAGCTTGGGGGAACGGCTCTCTGGAAACACCATATATTTT	CASSLGERLSGNTIYF
NA	NA	TRBV6-9	TRBJ1-1	TGTGCCAGCAGTTACCCTGTGAACACTGAAGCTTTCTTT	CASSYPVNTEAFF
TRBD1	NA	TRBV6-5	TRBJ1-3	TGTGCCTGTAAGGAGGGGGCTGTTGGAAACACCATATATTTT	CACKEGAVGNTIYF
NA	few	TRBV27	TRBJ1-1	TGTGCCAGCAGGTCCTTTATTACAGGAACCACTGAAGCTTTCTTT	CASRSFITGTTEAFF
TRBD1	NA	TRBV5-1	TRBJ1-6	TGCGCCAGCCGACAAGTACCGGACAGGGCCACTTCACCCCTCCACTTT	CASRQVPDRATSPLHF
NA	NA	TRBV9	TRBJ2-2	TGTGCCAGCAGCGTAGATCCGGGCGCGACCGGGGAGCTGTTTTTT	CASSVDPGATGELFF
TRBD1	few	TRBV30	TRBJ1-1	TGTGCCTGGGGGGGGACAGGGAACACTGAAGCTTTCTTT	CAWGGTGNTEAFF
NA	NA	TRBV27	TRBJ2-1	TGTGCCAGCAATTTAGGGGGGCCAGATTACAATGAGCAGTTCTTC	CASNLGGPDYNEQFF
NA	NA	TRBV6-1	TRBJ1-1	TGTGCCAGCAGTTCTCGGGAGGGGGTCACTGAAGCTTTCTTT	CASSSREGVTEAFF
NA	NA	TRBV4-2	TRBJ1-2	TGTGCCAGCAGCCAAGATACGGGGGGACTCTCTCATGGCTACACCTTC	CASSQDTGGLSHGYTF
TRBD2	NA	TRBV30	TRBJ2-4	TGTGCCTGGAGTGTAGGGCAGGGTCGCGGGGGGCGGAGTTTGGCCAAAAACATTCAGTACTTC	CAWSVGQGRGGRSLAKNIQYF
NA	NA	TRBV7-2	TRBJ2-7	TGTGCCAGCAGCCGCGTCTCCTACGAGCAGTACTTC	CASSRVSYEQYF
TRBD2	NA	TRBV7-8	TRBJ2-7	TGTGCCAGCAGCTTAGCTAGCGGGGGGACCTACGAGCAGTACTTC	CASSLASGGTYEQYF
NA	once	TRBV10-3	TRBJ2-3	TGTGCCATCGCCCCGGGGGATACGCAGTATTTT	CAIAPGDTQYF
NA	NA	TRBV19	TRBJ2-2	TGTGCCAGTACCCCCCGAACCGGGGAGCTGTTTTTT	CASTPRTGELFF
NA	NA	TRBV25-1	TRBJ1-2	TGTGCCAGCAGTGAATGGTGGGGGAGGAGTGGCTACACCTTC	CASSEWWGRSGYTF
NA	NA	TRBV5-4	TRBJ2-2	TGTGCCAGCAGTACCGGACGGACCGGGGAGCTGTTTTTT	CASSTGRTGELFF
NA	NA	TRBV2	TRBJ1-2	TGTGCCAGCAGGCTAGACCTTTATGGCTACACCTTC	CASRLDLYGYTF
NA	once	TRBV14	TRBJ2-5	TGTGCCAGCAGCTCGGGGTGGGTCCAAGAGACCCAGTACTTC	CASSSGWVQETQYF
NA	NA	TRBV4-3	TRBJ1-1	TGCGCCAGCAGCCAACTCGTAGGGGGGGAAGCTTTCTTT	CASSQLVGGEAFF
NA	NA	TRBV21-1	TRBJ2-3	TGTGCCAGCAGCAAACCCGAATTGAGCGGGGGGGCGACAGATACGCAGTATTTT	CASSKPELSGGATDTQYF
TRBD2	NA	TRBV18	TRBJ2-2	TGTGCCAGCTCACCTCTAGCGGGGGCGAACACCGGGGAGCTGTTTTTT	CASSPLAGANTGELFF
TRBD1	NA	TRBV4-1	TRBJ2-7	TGCGCCAGCAGCCTCCGACAGGGGAGCGAGCAGTACTTC	CASSLRQGSEQYF
NA	few	TRBV7-9	TRBJ1-1	TGTGCCAGCAGCTTAGCCGGGGTTGAAGCTTTCTTT	CASSLAGVEAFF
TRBD1	NA	TRBV14	TRBJ1-2	TGTGCCAGCAGCCAAGATCTCCCTCGGACAGGGGGGAATGGCTACACCTTC	CASSQDLPRTGGNGYTF
NA	NA	TRBV7-7	TRBJ2-5	TGTGCTAGCAGCTCCGAGAAAGAGACCCAGTACTTC	CASSSEKETQYF
NA	NA	TRBV9	TRBJ1-1	TGTGCCAGCAGCGTAGGGGTAAACCGATTGAACACTGAAGCTTTCTTT	CASSVGVNRLNTEAFF